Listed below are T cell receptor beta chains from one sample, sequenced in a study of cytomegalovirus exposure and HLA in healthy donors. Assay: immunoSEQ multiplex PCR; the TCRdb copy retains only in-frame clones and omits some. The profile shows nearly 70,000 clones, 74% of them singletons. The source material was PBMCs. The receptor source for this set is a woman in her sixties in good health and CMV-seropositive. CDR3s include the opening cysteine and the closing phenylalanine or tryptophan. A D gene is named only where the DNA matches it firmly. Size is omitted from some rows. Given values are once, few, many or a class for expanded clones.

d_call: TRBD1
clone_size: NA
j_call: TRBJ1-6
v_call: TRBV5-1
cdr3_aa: CASSLEAGQSPLHF
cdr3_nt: TGCGCCAGCAGCTTGGAGGCGGGACAGTCACCCCTCCACTTT

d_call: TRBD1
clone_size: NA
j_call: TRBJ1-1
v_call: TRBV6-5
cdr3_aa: CASSRSPTGDTEAFF
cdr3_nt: TGTGCCAGCAGTCGATCCCCGACAGGGGATACTGAAGCTTTCTTT

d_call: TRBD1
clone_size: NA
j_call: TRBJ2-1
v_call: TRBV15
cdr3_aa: CATSRRDSFDEQFF
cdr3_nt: TGTGCCACCAGCAGACGGGACAGCTTCGATGAGCAGTTCTTC

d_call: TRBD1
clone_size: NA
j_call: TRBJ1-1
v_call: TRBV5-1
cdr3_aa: CASSGGQGMRAEAFF
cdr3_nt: TGCGCCAGCAGCGGGGGACAGGGAATGAGGGCTGAAGCTTTCTTT

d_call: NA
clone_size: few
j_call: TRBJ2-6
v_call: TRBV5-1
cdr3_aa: CASSLASGANVLTF
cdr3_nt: TGCGCCAGCAGCTTGGCTTCTGGGGCCAACGTCCTGACTTTC

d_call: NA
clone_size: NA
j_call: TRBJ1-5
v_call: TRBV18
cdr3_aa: CARSGDQPQHF
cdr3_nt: TGTGCCAGGTCGGGAGATCAGCCCCAGCATTTT

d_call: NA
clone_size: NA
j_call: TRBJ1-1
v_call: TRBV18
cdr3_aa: CASSPTDRHTEAFF
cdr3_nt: TGTGCCAGCTCCCCAACAGACAGGCACACTGAAGCTTTCTTT

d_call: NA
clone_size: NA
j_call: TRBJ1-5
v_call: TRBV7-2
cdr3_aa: CASSSLNRNQPQHF
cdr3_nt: TGTGCCAGCAGCTCGCTTAACAGGAATCAGCCCCAGCATTTT

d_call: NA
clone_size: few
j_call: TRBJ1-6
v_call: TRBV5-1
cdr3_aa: CASSLTSEGSPLHF
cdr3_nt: TGCGCTAGCAGTCTGACAAGTGAAGGTTCACCCCTCCACTTT

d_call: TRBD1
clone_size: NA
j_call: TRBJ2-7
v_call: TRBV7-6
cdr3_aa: CASSQGQGSEQYF
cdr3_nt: TGTGCCAGCAGCCAGGGACAGGGTTCCGAGCAGTACTTC

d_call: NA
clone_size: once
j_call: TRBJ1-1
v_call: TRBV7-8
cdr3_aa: CASSLDLNTEAFF
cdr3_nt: TGTGCCAGCAGCTTAGACTTGAACACTGAAGCTTTCTTT

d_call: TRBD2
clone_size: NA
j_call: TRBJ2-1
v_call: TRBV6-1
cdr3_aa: CASSGLAGGANEQFF
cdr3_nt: TGTGCCAGCAGTGGACTAGCGGGAGGGGCAAATGAGCAGTTCTTC

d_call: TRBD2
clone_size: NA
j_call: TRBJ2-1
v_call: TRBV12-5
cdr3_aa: CASGWVAGGFVNEQFF
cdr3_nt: TGTGCTAGTGGTTGGGTAGCGGGAGGATTTGTTAATGAGCAGTTCTTC

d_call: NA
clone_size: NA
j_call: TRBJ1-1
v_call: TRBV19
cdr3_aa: CASSIRGEGNTEAFF
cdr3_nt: TGTGCCAGTAGTATAAGGGGGGAGGGGAACACTGAAGCTTTCTTT

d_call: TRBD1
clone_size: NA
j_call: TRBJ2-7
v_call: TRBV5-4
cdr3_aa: CASSPGQGIYEQYF
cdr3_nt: TGTGCCAGCAGCCCGGGACAGGGGATATACGAGCAGTACTTC

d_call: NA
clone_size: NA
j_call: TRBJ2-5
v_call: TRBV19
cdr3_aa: CASSKGGAAQETQYF
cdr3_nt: TGTGCCAGTAGTAAAGGAGGGGCAGCACAAGAGACCCAGTACTTC

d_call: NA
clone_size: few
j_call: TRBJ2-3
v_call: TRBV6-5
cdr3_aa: CASSRRDTLTDTQYF
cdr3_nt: TGTGCCAGCAGCCGCCGGGACACACTCACAGATACGCAGTATTTT

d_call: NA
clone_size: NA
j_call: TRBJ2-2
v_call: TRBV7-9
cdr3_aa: CASSLEGGNTGELFF
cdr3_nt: TGTGCCAGCAGCTTAGAGGGAGGGAACACCGGGGAGCTGTTTTTT

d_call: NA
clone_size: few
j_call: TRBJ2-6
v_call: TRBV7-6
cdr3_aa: CASSPGKYSGANVLTF
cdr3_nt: TGTGCCAGCAGCCCGGGGAAGTACTCTGGGGCCAACGTCCTGACTTTC

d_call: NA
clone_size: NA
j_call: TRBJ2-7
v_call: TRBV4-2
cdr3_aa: CASSLRDRLSSGNNRTYEQYF
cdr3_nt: TGTGCCAGCAGCCTCCGGGACAGGCTGTCTAGCGGAAATAACAGAACCTACGAGCAGTACTTC

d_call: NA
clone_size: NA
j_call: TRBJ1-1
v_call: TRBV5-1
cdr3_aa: CASSPDFAVAEAFF
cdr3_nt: TGCGCCAGCAGCCCCGATTTTGCGGTAGCTGAAGCTTTCTTT

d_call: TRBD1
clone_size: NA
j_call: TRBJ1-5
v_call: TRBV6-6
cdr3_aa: CASSPIDRGGNQPQHF
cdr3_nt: TGTGCCAGCAGCCCCATCGACAGGGGGGGCAATCAGCCCCAGCATTTT

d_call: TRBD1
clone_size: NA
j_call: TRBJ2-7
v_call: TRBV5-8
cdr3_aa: CASSLDFGTGFYEQYF
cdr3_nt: TGTGCCAGCAGCTTGGATTTCGGGACAGGGTTCTACGAGCAGTACTTC

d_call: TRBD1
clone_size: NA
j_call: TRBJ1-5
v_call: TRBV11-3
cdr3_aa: CASSPSQDRRNQPQHF
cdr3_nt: TGTGCCAGCAGCCCTAGCCAGGACAGGCGGAATCAGCCCCAGCATTTT

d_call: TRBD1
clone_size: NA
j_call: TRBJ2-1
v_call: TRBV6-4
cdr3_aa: CASSDRQGADEQFF
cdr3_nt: TGTGCCAGCAGTGACAGGCAGGGGGCCGATGAGCAGTTCTTC

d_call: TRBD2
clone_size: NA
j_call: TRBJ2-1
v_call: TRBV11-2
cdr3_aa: CASSLRGGRINEQFF
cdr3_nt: TGTGCCAGCAGCTTACGTGGCGGGAGGATAAATGAGCAGTTCTTC

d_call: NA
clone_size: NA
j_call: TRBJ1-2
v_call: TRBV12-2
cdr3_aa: CASRLIFSGQGDGYTF
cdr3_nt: TGTGCAAGTCGCCTGATATTTAGCGGACAGGGAGATGGCTACACCTTC

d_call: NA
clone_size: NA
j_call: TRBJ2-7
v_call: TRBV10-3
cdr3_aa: CAISQTEVSYEQYF
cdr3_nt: TGTGCCATCAGTCAGACAGAAGTGTCCTACGAGCAGTACTTC

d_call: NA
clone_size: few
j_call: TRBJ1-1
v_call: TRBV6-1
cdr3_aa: CASSESVFEAFF
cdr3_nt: TGTGCCAGCAGTGAATCGGTATTTGAAGCTTTCTTT

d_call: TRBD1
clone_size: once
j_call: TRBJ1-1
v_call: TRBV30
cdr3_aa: CAWTTGQATNTEAFF
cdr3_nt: TGTGCCTGGACAACCGGACAGGCGACGAACACTGAAGCTTTCTTT

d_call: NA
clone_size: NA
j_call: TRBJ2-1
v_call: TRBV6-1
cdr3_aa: CASSARLPGEQFF
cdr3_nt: TGTGCCAGCAGTGCCCGACTCCCCGGGGAGCAGTTCTTC

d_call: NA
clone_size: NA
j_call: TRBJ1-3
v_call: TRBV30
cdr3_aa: CAWSTGSSGNTIYF
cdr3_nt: TGTGCCTGGAGTACAGGGAGCTCTGGAAACACCATATATTTT

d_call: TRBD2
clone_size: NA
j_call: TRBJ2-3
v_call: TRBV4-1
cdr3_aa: CASSQRTSGGAGTDTQYF
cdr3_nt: TGCGCCAGCAGCCAAAGGACTAGCGGGGGGGCAGGGACAGATACGCAGTATTTT

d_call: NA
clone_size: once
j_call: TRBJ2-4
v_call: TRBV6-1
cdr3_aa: CASSEPGDQKNIQYF
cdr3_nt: TGTGCCAGCAGTGAACCAGGGGACCAAAAAAACATTCAGTACTTC

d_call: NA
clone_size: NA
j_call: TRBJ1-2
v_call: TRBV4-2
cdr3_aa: CASSPGLERSYTF
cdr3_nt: TGTGCCAGCAGCCCAGGACTGGAAAGGAGCTACACCTTC

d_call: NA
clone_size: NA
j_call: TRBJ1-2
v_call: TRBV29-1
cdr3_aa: CSPQALGQYNYGYTF
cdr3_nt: TGCAGCCCTCAGGCTTTAGGACAGTATAACTATGGCTACACCTTC

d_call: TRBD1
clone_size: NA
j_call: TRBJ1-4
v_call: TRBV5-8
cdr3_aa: CASSLGTGGEKLFF
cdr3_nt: TGTGCCAGCAGCTTAGGGACAGGGGGCGAAAAACTGTTTTTT

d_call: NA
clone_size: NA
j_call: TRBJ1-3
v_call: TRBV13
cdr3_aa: CASSEIQGGNTIYF
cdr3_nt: TGTGCCAGCAGCGAAATCCAGGGAGGAAACACCATATATTTT

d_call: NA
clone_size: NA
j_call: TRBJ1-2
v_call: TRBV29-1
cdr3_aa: CSVERPGSTLYGYTF
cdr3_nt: TGCAGCGTTGAACGCCCAGGGTCCACTCTTTATGGCTACACCTTC

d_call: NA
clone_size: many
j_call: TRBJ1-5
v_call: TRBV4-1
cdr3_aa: CASSQEGSNSNQPQHF
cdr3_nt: TGCGCCAGCAGCCAAGAGGGCAGTAATAGCAATCAGCCCCAGCATTTT

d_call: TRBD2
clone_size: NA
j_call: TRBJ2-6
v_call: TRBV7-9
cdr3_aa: CASSSTSGRPGANVLTF
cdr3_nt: TGTGCCAGCAGCTCTACTAGCGGGCGGCCTGGGGCCAACGTCCTGACTTTC

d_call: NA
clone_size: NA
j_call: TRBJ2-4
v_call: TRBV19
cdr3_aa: CASSIGGGRTKNIQYF
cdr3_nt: TGTGCCAGTAGTATAGGAGGGGGTAGGACCAAAAACATTCAGTACTTC

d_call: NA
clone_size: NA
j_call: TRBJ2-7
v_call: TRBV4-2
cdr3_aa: CASTQSEGSYEQYF
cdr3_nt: TGTGCCAGCACCCAAAGTGAGGGATCCTACGAGCAGTACTTC

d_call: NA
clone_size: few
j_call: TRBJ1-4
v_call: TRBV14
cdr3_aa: CASSQVGGDKLFF
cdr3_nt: TGTGCCAGCAGCCAAGTAGGCGGGGATAAACTGTTTTTT

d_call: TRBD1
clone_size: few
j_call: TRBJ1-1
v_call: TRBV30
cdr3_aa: CAWSDQTGPNTEAFF
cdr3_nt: TGTGCCTGGAGTGACCAGACAGGGCCGAACACTGAAGCTTTCTTT

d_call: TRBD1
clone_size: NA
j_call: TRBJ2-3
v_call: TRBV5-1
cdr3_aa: CASSLQGARTDTQYF
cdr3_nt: TGCGCCAGCAGCCTACAGGGGGCCCGCACAGATACGCAGTATTTT